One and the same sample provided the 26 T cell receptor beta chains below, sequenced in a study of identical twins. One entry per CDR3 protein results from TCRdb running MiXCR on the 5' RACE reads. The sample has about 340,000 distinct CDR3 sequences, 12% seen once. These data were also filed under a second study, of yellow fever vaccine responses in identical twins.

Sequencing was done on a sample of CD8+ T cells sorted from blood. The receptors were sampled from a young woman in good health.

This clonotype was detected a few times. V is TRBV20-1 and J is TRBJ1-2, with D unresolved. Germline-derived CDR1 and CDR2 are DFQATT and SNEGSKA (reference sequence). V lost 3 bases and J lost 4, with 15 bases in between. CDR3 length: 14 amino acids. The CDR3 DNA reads TGCAGTGCTAGCTCTAGGCAGGCCTTCTATGGCTACACCTTC. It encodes CSASSRQAFYGYTF.

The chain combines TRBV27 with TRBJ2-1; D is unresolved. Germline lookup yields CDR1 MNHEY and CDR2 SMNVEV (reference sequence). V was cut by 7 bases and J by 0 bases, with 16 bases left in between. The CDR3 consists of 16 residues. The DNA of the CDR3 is TGTGCCAGCAACCCGGCCGGCTGGAGCTCCTACAATGAGCAGTTCTTC. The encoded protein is CASNPAGWSSYNEQFF.

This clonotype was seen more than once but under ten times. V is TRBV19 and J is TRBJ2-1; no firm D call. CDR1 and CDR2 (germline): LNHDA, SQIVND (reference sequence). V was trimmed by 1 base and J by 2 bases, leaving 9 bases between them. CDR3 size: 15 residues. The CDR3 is CASSIGGTAYNEQFF. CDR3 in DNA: TGTGCCAGTAGTATAGGAGGCACCGCCTACAATGAGCAGTTCTTC.

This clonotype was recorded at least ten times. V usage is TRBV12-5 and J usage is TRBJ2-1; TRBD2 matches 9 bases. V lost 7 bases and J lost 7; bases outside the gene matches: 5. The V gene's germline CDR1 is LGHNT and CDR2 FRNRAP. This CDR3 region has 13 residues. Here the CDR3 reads CASAVSGGNEQFF. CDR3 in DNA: TGTGCTAGTGCCGTTAGCGGGGGTAATGAGCAGTTCTTC.

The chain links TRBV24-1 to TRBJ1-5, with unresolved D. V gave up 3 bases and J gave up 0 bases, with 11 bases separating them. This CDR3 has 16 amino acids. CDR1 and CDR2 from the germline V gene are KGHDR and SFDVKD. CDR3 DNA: TGTGCCACCAGTGATCCCGGCCGGTATAGCAATCAGCCCCAGCATTTT. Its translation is CATSDPGRYSNQPQHF.

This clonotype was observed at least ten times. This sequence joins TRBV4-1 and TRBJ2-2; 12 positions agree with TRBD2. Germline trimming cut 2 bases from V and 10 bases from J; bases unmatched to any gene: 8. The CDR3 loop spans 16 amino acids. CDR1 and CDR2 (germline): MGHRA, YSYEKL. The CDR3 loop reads CASSQLLAGGREELFF. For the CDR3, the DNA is TGCGCCAGCAGCCAACTGCTAGCGGGGGGGCGTGAGGAGCTGTTTTTT.

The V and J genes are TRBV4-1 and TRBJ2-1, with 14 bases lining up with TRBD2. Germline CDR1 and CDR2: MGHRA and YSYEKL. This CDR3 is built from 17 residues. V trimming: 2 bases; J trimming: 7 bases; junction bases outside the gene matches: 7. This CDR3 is CASSQKGTSGSNNEQFF. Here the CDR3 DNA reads TGCGCCAGCAGCCAAAAAGGGACTAGCGGGAGTAATAATGAGCAGTTCTTC.

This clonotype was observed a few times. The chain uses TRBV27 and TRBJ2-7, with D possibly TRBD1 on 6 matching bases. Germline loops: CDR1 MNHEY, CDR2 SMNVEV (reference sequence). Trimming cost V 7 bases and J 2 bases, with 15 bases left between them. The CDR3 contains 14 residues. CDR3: CASKPGAATYEQYF. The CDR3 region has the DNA TGTGCCAGCAAACCAGGGGCCGCAACCTACGAGCAGTACTTC.

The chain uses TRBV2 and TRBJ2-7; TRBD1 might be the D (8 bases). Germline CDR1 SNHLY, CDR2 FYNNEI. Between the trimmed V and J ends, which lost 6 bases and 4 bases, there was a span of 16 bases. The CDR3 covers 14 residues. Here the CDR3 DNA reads TGTGCCAGCAGGGACCCACAGGGGGGGTACGAGCAGTACGTC. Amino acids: CASRDPQGGYEQYV.

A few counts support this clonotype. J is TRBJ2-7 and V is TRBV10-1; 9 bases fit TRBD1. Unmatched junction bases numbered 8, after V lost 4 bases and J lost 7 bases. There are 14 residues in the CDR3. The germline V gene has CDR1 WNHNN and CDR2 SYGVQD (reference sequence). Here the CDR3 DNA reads TGCGCCAGCAGTGCCGGGACAGGGTTTGAGGAGCAGTACGTC. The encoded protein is CASSAGTGFEEQYV.

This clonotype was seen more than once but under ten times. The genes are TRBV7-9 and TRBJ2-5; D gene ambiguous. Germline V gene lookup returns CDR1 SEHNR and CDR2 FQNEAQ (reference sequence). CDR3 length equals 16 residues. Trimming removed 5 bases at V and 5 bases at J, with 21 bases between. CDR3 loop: CASSPLMATDFETQYF. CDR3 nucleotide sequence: TGTGCCAGCAGCCCACTCATGGCGACTGATTTCGAGACCCAGTACTTC.

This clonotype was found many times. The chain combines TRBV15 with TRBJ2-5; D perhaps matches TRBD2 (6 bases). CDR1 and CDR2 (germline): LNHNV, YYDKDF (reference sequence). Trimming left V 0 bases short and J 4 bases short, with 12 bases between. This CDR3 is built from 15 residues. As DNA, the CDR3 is TGTGCCACCAGCAGAGATAGTCCAGCGGGAGAGACCCAGTACTTC. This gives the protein CATSRDSPAGETQYF.

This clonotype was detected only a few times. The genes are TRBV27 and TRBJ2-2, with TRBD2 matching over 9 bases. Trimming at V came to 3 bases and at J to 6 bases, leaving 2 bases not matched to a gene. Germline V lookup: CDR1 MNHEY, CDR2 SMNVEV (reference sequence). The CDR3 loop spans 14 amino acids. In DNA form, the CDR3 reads TGTGCCAGCAGTTTCCGCGGGAGGGCCGGGGAGCTGTTTTTT. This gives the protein CASSFRGRAGELFF.

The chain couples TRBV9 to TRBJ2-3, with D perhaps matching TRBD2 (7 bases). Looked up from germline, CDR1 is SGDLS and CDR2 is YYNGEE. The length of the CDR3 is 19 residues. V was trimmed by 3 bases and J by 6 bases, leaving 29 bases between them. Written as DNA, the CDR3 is TGTGCCAGCAGCGGCCTCGGGGCTAGCGGTGTTCAAAGGGGGGATACGCAGTATTTT. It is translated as CASSGLGASGVQRGDTQYF.

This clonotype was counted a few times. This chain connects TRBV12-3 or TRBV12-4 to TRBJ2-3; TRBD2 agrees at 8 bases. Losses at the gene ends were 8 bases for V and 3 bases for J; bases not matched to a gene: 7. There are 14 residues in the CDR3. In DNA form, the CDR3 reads TGTGCCAGCGCGGGACTAGTAGTAACAGATACGCAGTATTTT. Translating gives CASAGLVVTDTQYF.

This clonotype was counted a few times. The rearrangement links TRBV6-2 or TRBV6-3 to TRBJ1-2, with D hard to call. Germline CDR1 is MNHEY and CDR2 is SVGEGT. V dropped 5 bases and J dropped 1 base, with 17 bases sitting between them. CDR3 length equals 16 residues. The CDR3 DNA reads TGTGCCAGCAGTAAAGATGGACTGAAGATTAACTATGGCTACACCTTC. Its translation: CASSKDGLKINYGYTF.

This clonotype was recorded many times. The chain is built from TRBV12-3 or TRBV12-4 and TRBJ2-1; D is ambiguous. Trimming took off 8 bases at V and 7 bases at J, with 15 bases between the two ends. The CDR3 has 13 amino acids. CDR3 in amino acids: CASYLSIVNEQFF. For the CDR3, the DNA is TGTGCCAGCTACCTTTCAATCGTTAATGAGCAGTTCTTC.

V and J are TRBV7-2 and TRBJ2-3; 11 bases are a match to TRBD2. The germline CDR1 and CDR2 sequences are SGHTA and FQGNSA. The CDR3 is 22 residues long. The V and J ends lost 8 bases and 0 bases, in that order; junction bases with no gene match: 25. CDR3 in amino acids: CASSSGGNLAGGHLASTDTQYF. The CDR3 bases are TGTGCCAGCTCCTCGGGGGGAAATCTAGCGGGGGGTCATTTGGCTAGCACAGATACGCAGTATTTT.

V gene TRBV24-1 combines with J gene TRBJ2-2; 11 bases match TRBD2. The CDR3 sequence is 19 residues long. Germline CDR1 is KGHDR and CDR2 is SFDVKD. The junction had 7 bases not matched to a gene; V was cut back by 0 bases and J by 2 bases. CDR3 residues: CATSDLPARLAGNTGELFF. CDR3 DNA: TGTGCCACCAGTGATTTGCCCGCTAGACTAGCGGGAAACACCGGGGAGCTGTTTTTT.

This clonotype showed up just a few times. CDR3 residues: CASSPERGHYEQYV. The CDR3 bases are TGTGCCAGCAGCCCTGAGCGGGGGCACTACGAGCAGTACGTC. The chain is built from TRBV7-2 and TRBJ2-7, with 8 bases that match TRBD2. Trimming removed 5 bases from V and 3 bases from J; junction bases left unmatched: 6. CDR3 length equals 14 residues. The V gene's germline CDR1 is SGHTA and CDR2 FQGNSA.

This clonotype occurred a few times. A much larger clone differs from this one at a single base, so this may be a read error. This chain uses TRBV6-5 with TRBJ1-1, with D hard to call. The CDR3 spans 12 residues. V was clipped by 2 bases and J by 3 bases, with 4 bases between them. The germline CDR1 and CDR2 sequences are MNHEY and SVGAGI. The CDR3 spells CASSYGDTEAFF. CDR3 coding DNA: TGTGCCAGCAGTTACGGGGACACTGAAGCTTTCTTT.

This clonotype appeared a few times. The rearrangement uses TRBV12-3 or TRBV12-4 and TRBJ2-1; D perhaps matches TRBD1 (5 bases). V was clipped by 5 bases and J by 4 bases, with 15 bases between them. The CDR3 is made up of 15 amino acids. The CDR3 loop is CASSSQGNLYNEQFF. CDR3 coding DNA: TGTGCCAGCAGTAGCCAGGGAAACCTTTACAATGAGCAGTTCTTC.

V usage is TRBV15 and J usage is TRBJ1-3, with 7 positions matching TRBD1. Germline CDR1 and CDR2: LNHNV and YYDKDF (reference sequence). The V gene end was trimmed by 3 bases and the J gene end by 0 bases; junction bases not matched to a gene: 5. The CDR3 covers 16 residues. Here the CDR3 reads CATSSRDRSSGNTIYF. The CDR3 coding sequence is TGTGCCACCAGCAGCCGGGACAGAAGCTCTGGAAACACCATATATTTT.

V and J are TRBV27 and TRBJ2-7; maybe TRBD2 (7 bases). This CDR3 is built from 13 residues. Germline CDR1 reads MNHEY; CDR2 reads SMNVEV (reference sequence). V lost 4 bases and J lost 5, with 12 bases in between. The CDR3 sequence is CASSYGGPDEQYF. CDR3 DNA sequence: TGTGCCAGCAGTTACGGGGGGCCCGACGAGCAGTACTTC.

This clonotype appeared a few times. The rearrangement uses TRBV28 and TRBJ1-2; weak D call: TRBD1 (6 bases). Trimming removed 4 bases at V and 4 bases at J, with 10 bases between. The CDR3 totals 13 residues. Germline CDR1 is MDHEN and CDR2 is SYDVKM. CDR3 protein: CASSSGRGYGYTF. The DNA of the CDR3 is TGTGCCAGCAGTTCGGGCAGGGGCTATGGCTACACCTTC.

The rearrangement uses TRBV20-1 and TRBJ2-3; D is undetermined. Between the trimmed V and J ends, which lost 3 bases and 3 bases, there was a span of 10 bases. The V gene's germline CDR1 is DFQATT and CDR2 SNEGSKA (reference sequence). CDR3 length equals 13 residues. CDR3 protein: CSARDLVTDTQYF. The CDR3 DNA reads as TGCAGTGCTAGGGACCTCGTGACAGATACGCAGTATTTT.